This T cell receptor beta chain was identified during a study of CD8 T cells in Susac syndrome. Findings of the study overall: As the study acknowledged, the number of individuals in its TCR sequencing and HLA analysis was relatively small.

About this clonotype: Antigen unknown.

The V and J ends lost 3 bases and 0 bases respectively, with 16 bases between them. The germline gives CDR1 SGHRS, CDR2 YFSETQ. The CDR3 loop spans 17 amino acids. Random hexamers primed reverse transcription of about 0.45 to 1 ug RNA. With immunoSEQ multiplex PCR, TCR beta CDR3 was amplified across 54 Vbeta and 13 Jbeta. TCRdb reanalysed the immunoSEQ multiplex PCR reads using MiXCR and keeps one entry per CDR3 protein. The sample gives approximately 170,000 distinct CDR3 sequences, around 92% of which show up once; more than 0.07% is in the top ten. Blood CD8+ and CD4+ T cells underwent high-throughput TCR beta sequencing. TEMRA cells were FACS-enriched, with CD8+ and CD4+ T cells isolated negatively.

This TCR derives from a human donor in good health. This chain joins TRBV5-1 and TRBJ2-4; D may match TRBD1 or TRBD2 (5 bases each). The sequenced material came from CD4+ T cells from PBMCs. CDR3 in amino acids: CASSYFGAGLAKNIQYF. The CDR3 DNA sequence: TGCGCCAGCAGCTACTTCGGGGCCGGACTAGCCAAAAACATTCAGTACTTC.